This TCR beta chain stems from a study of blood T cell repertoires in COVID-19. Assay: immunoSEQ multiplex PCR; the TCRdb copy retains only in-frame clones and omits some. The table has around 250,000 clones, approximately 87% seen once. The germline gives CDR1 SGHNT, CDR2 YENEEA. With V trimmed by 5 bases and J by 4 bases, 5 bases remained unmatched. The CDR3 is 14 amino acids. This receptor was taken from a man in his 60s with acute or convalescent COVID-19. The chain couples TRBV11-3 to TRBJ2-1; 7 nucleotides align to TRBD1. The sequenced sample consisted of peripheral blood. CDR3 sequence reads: CASSLNRGYNEQFF. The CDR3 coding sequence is TGTGCCAGCAGCCTCAACAGGGGTTACAATGAGCAGTTCTTC.